The rows below give T cell receptor beta chains drawn from one sample of a study of cytomegalovirus exposure and HLA in healthy donors. This table comes from immunoSEQ multiplex PCR, and its TCRdb copy is limited to in-frame clones, with some not included. The sample lists 120,000 to 150,000 clones; 75% to 80% were seen once. The source material was PBMCs. The receptors originated from a woman under 40 in good health and CMV-seronegative. Both conserved end residues are part of each CDR3. The listing skips clone size in some rows; elsewhere it reads once, few, many or a size class.

clone size	V gene	J gene	CDR3 protein
.	TRBV6-5	TRBJ2-7	CASSYSGGVKSYEQYF
.	TRBV10-2	TRBJ1-6	CASSEQARLNSPLHF
.	TRBV5-6	TRBJ2-5	CASRAPGLRIETQYF
.	TRBV5-4	TRBJ2-3	CASTKGGGLGYTDTQYF
.	TRBV9	TRBJ1-1	CASSGTYSTEAFF
.	TRBV30	TRBJ1-1	CAWRRQGATEAFF
few	TRBV6-1	TRBJ2-7	CASRGRQGYSSEQYF
.	TRBV19	TRBJ2-3	CASSQMGGSADTQYF
.	TRBV18	TRBJ1-1	CASSPLSSSGANTEAFF
.	TRBV27	TRBJ2-5	CASSSTGGVGETQYF
few	TRBV4-1	TRBJ1-1	CASSQDFRTVSGTEAFF
few	TRBV6-5	TRBJ1-1	CASSRREAFF
.	TRBV6-1	TRBJ1-5	CASRETRARPQHF
.	TRBV23-1	TRBJ1-2	CASSQSGGSGYTF
.	TRBV30	TRBJ2-1	CAWSVGLAGNNEQFF
once	TRBV27	TRBJ2-2	CASSWGTDDTGELFF
.	TRBV18	TRBJ1-2	CASSPLLGGSDGYTF
few	TRBV25-1	TRBJ1-4	CASRSTATNEKLFF
.	TRBV18	TRBJ2-2	CASSNRGERNTGELFF
.	TRBV5-1	TRBJ2-7	CASSLGSTGIEQYF
.	TRBV4-1	TRBJ2-3	CASSQDQGAGTDTQYF
.	TRBV14	TRBJ1-2	CASSQAPGFYGYTF
.	TRBV27	.	CASSPLSGVSNQPQYF
.	TRBV5-4	TRBJ2-7	CASSKAGSDYEQYF
.	TRBV7-2	TRBJ2-3	CASSPRMRALTDTQYF
.	TRBV10-3	TRBJ2-7	CAISQPQGTYEQYF
.	TRBV6-1	TRBJ2-1	CASSDSLAGRNFF
.	TRBV11-2	TRBJ2-1	CASSLDRGLTYNEQFF
few	TRBV7-6	TRBJ2-1	CASSSGTIQFF